The 17 T cell receptor beta chains given below trace back to one sample, sequenced in a study of T cell responses to AZD1222 COVID-19 vaccine. Produced via immunoSEQ multiplex PCR; TCRdb's table is partial and in-frame only. Seen here are around 130,000 clones, 93% observed once, and the top ten hold about 1%. This specimen was peripheral blood, taken on day 0 of AZD1222 vaccination. These receptor sequences come from an adult in good health.

The V gene is TRBV27, the J gene TRBJ2-7; D might be TRBD1 (5 bases). This CDR3 comprises 15 residues. The V end was cut by 1 base, the J end by 7 bases, with 17 bases between. Germline assignment: CDR1 MNHEY and CDR2 SMNVEV (reference sequence). The CDR3 region has the DNA TGTGCCAGCAGTTTATTTGGGTCCTCAGGGCGAGAGCAGTACTTC. Residues: CASSLFGSSGREQYF.

The V call is TRBV5-5, the J call TRBJ1-4; the D is unclear. V was cut by 4 bases and J by 6 bases, with 7 bases left in between. There are 12 residues in the CDR3. CDR1 and CDR2 from the germline V gene are SGHKS and YYEKEE (reference sequence). The DNA for the CDR3 is TGTGCCAGCAGCCTAGGCCATGAAAAACTGTTTTTT. Protein sequence: CASSLGHEKLFF.

The chain employs TRBV9 and TRBJ2-1; D perhaps matches TRBD2 (5 bases). This CDR3 has 14 amino acids. The V and J ends lost 0 bases and 9 bases respectively, with 13 bases between them. The germline gives CDR1 SGDLS, CDR2 YYNGEE. The CDR3 DNA sequence: TGTGCCAGCAGCGTAGATAGTAGCGAGCTTGAGCAGTTCTTC. Translating it yields CASSVDSSELEQFF.

The genes are TRBV2 and TRBJ2-7; 7 nucleotides line up with TRBD2. There are 14 residues in the CDR3. CDR1 is SNHLY, CDR2 FYNNEI, per germline. The ends lost 11 bases at V and 3 bases at J; junction bases unmatched: 13. The CDR3 loop reads CASSRHSGGYEQYF. The CDR3 region has the DNA TGTGCCTCCTCGAGACATTCGGGAGGCTACGAGCAGTACTTC. Looking up the rest from reference TRBV2 and TRBJ2-7 gives the full variable domain: EPEVTQTPSHQVTQMGQEVILRCVPISNHLYFYWYRQILGQKVEFLVSFYNNEISEKSEIFDDQFSVERPDGSNFTLKIRSTKLEDSAMYFCASSRHSGGYEQYFGPGTRLTVT.

The V and J genes are TRBV10-3 and TRBJ2-5; 7 nucleotides match TRBD2. V lost 0 bases, J lost 3 bases, and 4 bases stayed unmatched. The V gene's germline CDR1 is ENHRY and CDR2 SYGVKD. There are 15 residues in the CDR3. CDR3 bases: TGTGCCATCAGTGAGTCCCATGGGGGGGAAGAGACCCAGTACTTC. It is translated as CAISESHGGEETQYF.

The chain employs TRBV7-8 and TRBJ2-7, with 11 bases that match TRBD2. In germline, CDR1 is SGHVS, CDR2 FQNEAQ. The V gene end was trimmed by 3 bases and the J gene end by 5 bases; junction bases not matched to a gene: 6. This CDR3 is built from 15 residues. CDR3 in amino acids: CASSFSGGAGNEQYF. Written as DNA, the CDR3 is TGTGCCAGCAGCTTTAGCGGGGGGGCTGGCAACGAGCAGTACTTC.

V and J are TRBV30 and TRBJ1-3; D is possibly TRBD1 (5 bases). Trimming left V 4 bases short and J 7 bases short, with 23 bases between. This CDR3 is 16 amino acids long. Germline V CDR1 and CDR2: GTSNPN, SVGIG (reference sequence). The CDR3 nucleotides are TGTGCCTGGATCCCCACGGAGGGGCAGGGTAGGAACACCATATATTTT. Translated: CAWIPTEGQGRNTIYF.

V and J are TRBV4-1 and TRBJ1-1; tentative D call: TRBD1 (5 bases). This CDR3 spans 16 amino acids. V gave up 3 bases and J gave up 2 bases, with 16 bases separating them. Per germline, CDR1 MGHRA and CDR2 YSYEKL. This CDR3 reads CASSHLIGQGNTEAFF. CDR3 sequence (DNA): TGCGCCAGCAGCCACCTTATCGGGCAGGGAAACACTGAAGCTTTCTTT.

This rearrangement joins TRBV6-5 to TRBJ1-1, with D hard to call. Germline V gene data show CDR1 as MNHEY and CDR2 as SVGAGI. The CDR3 loop spans 13 amino acids. Trimming stripped 6 bases from V and 1 base from J, with 9 bases between. The chain's CDR3 is CASSLQQNTEAFF. The CDR3 DNA reads TGTGCCAGCAGCCTCCAACAGAACACTGAAGCTTTCTTT.

The chain joins TRBV4-1 to TRBJ2-7; 10 bases match TRBD2. Trimming took 4 bases from V and 3 from J; bases not matched to a gene: 3. CDR1 is MGHRA, CDR2 YSYEKL, per germline. This CDR3 region has 14 residues. For the CDR3, the DNA is TGCGCCAGCAGCCCGGGACTAGCGTACTACGAGCAGTACTTC. Its protein product is CASSPGLAYYEQYF.

The chain has TRBV7-9 and TRBJ1-5; D gene ambiguous. V lost 5 bases and J lost 7, with 15 bases in between. Per germline, CDR1 SEHNR and CDR2 FQNEAQ (reference sequence). The CDR3 sequence is 14 residues long. Written as DNA, the CDR3 is TGTGCCAGCAGCCCACTAGGGTTTAGCCAGCCCCAGCATTTT. Translating it yields CASSPLGFSQPQHF.

The chain combines TRBV15 with TRBJ2-5, with D perhaps given as TRBD1 or TRBD2 (5 bases each). CDR3 length: 14 residues. The V gene's germline CDR1 is LNHNV and CDR2 YYDKDF (reference sequence). With 7 bases removed from V and 4 bases from J, the gap between germline ends came to 16 bases. The DNA of the CDR3 is TGTGCCACCAATCAGGGCAGGGACCCAGAGACCCAGTACTTC. Amino acid sequence: CATNQGRDPETQYF.

Turning to this clone: At the DNA level, this CDR3 is encoded by other sequences in the same sample as well. The rearrangement links TRBV7-9 to TRBJ2-7; D possibly corresponds to TRBD2 (5 bases). With 5 bases removed from V and 0 bases from J, the gap between germline ends came to 11 bases. This CDR3 comprises 14 residues. The germline CDR1 and CDR2 sequences are SEHNR and FQNEAQ (reference sequence). The CDR3 coding sequence is TGTGCCAGCAGCCTCACGGGGAGCTCCTACGAGCAGTACTTC. Protein product: CASSLTGSSYEQYF.

The J gene is TRBJ1-2, the V gene TRBV2; TRBD1 agrees at 7 bases. The germline gives CDR1 SNHLY, CDR2 FYNNEI. The CDR3 has 14 residues. V trimming: 7 bases; J trimming: 4 bases; junction bases outside the gene matches: 9. In DNA, the CDR3 is TGTGCCAGCAATCAAGGGGGCCGAGCCTATGGCTACACCTTC. Its translation: CASNQGGRAYGYTF.

This chain links TRBV7-6 with TRBJ2-7, with TRBD1 matching over 7 bases. V shed 5 bases and J 3 bases; nucleotides not matched to a gene: 10. The CDR3 has 15 amino acids. Germline-derived CDR1 and CDR2 are SGHVS and FNYEAQ. Here the CDR3 reads CASSPRDSIVYEQYF. Written as DNA, the CDR3 is TGTGCCAGCAGCCCCCGGGACAGTATAGTCTACGAGCAGTACTTC.

The chain links TRBV6-6 to TRBJ1-6; D is undetermined. In germline, CDR1 is MNHNY, CDR2 SVGAGI (reference sequence). V was cut by 2 bases and J by 10 bases, with 15 bases left in between. The length of the CDR3 is 15 residues. Here the CDR3 DNA reads TGTGCCAGCAGTTACCCGGCGGCAATGGAATCACCCCTCCACTTT. Residues: CASSYPAAMESPLHF.

This chain connects TRBV27 to TRBJ1-1; tentatively, D is TRBD1 (5 bases). Trimming removed 2 bases at V and 4 bases at J, with 11 bases between. This CDR3 has 14 amino acids. Germline V gene sequence: CDR1 MNHEY, CDR2 SMNVEV (reference sequence). CDR3 DNA sequence: TGTGCCAGCAGTTTAGGGCAGGGTAGCACTGAAGCTTTCTTT. It specifies CASSLGQGSTEAFF.